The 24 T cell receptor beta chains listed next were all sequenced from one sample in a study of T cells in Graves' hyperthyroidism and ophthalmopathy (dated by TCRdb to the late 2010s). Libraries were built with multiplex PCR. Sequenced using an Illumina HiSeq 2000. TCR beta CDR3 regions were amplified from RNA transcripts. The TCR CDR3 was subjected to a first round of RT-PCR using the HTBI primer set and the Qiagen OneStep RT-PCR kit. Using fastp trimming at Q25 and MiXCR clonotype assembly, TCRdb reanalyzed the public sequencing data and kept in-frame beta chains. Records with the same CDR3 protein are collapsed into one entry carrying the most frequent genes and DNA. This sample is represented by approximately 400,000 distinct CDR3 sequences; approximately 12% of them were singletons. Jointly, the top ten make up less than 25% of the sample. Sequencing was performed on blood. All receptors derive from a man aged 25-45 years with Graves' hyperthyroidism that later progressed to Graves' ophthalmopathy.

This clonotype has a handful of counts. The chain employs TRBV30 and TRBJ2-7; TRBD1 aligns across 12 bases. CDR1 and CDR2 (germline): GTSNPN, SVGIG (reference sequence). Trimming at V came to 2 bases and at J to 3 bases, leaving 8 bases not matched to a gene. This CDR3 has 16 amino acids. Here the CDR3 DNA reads TGTGCCTGGAGTCATCCCGGGACAGGGGGCGTCTACGAGCAGTACTTC. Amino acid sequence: CAWSHPGTGGVYEQYF.

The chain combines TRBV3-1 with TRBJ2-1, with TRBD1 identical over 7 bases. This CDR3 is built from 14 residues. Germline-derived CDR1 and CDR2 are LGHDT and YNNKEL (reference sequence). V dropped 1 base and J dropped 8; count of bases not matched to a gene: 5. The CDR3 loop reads CASSQGLQGDEQFF. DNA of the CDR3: TGTGCCAGCAGCCAAGGGCTGCAGGGGGATGAGCAGTTCTTC.

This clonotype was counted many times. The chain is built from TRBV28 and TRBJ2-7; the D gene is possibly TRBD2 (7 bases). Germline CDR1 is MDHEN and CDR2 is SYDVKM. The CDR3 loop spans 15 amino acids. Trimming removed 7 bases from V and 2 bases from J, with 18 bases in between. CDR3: CASIDRGRGPYEQYF. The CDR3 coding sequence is TGTGCCAGCATCGACCGGGGGCGGGGGCCCTACGAGCAGTACTTC.

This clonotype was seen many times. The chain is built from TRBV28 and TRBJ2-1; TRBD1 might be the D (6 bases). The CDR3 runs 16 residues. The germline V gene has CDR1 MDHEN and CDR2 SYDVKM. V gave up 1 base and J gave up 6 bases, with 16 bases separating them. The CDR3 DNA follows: TGTGCCAGCAGTTTATTTGAGGACAGCAGCTTCAATGAGCAGTTCTTC. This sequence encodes CASSLFEDSSFNEQFF.

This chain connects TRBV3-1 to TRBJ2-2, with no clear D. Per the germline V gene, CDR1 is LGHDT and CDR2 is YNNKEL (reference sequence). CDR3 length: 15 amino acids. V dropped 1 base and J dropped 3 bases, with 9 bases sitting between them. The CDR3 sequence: CASSQAKEYTGELFF. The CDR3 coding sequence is TGTGCCAGCAGCCAAGCCAAGGAATACACCGGGGAGCTGTTTTTT.

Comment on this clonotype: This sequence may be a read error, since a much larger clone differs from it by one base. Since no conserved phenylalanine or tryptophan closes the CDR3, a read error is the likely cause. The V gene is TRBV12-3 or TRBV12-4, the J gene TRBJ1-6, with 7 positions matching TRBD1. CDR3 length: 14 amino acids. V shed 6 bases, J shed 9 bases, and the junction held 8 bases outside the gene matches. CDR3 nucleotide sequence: TGTGCCAGCAGCCTCCAGGGGGATCCTTCACCCCTCCACCTT. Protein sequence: CASSLQGDPSPLHL.

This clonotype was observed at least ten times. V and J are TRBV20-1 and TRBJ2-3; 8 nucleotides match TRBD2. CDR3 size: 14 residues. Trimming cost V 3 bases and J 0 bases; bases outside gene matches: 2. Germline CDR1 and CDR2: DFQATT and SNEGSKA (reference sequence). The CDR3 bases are TGCAGTGCTAGGACGGGAGGGAGCACAGATACGCAGTATTTT. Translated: CSARTGGSTDTQYF.

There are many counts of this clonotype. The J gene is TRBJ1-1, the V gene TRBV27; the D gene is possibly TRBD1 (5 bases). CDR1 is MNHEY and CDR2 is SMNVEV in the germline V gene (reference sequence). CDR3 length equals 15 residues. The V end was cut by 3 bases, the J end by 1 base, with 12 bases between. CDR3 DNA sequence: TGTGCCAGCAGTTTGGAGGGGTTTCCGAACACTGAAGCTTTCTTT. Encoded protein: CASSLEGFPNTEAFF.

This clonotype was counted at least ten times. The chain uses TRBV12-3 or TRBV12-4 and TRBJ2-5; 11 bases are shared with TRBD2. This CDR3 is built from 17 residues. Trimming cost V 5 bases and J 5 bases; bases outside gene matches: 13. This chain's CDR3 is CASSLWVAGGKLETQYF. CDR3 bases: TGTGCCAGCAGTCTCTGGGTAGCGGGGGGGAAATTGGAGACCCAGTACTTC.

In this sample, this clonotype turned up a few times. CDR3: CASSLALGTSGGETQYF. The CDR3 DNA reads TGTGCCAGCAGCTTAGCGCTCGGGACTAGCGGGGGAGAGACCCAGTACTTC. The gene calls are TRBV7-9 and TRBJ2-5, with 14 positions matching TRBD2. With V trimmed by 0 bases and J by 4 bases, 4 bases remained unmatched. CDR1 and CDR2 from the germline V gene are SEHNR and FQNEAQ (reference sequence). CDR3 length equals 17 residues. The variable domain in full, with the rest retrieved from reference TRBV7-9 and TRBJ2-5, is DTGVSQNPRHKITKRGQNVTFRCDPISEHNRLYWYRQTLGQGPEFLTYFQNEAQLEKSRLLSDRFSAERPKGSFSTLEIQRTEQGDSAMYLCASSLALGTSGGETQYFGPGTRLLVL.

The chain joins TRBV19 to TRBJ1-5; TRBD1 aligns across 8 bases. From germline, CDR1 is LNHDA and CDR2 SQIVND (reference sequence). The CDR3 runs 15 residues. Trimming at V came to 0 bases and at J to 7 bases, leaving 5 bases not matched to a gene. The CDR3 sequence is CASSIDSGGGQPQHF. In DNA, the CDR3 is TGTGCCAGTAGTATAGATTCAGGGGGCGGACAGCCCCAGCATTTT.

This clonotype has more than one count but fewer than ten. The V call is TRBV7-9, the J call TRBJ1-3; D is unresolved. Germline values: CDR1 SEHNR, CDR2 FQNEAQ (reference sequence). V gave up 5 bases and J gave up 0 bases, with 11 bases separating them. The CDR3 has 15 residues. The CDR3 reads CASSPRLRSGNTIYF. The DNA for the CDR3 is TGTGCCAGCAGCCCCCGTCTACGCTCTGGAAACACCATATATTTT.

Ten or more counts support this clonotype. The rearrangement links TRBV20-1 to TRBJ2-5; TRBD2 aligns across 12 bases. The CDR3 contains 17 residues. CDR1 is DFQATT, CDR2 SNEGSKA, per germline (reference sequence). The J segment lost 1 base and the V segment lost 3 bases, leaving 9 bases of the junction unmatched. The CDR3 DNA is TGCAGTGCTAGGACTAGCGGGGGAAGTAGTGTCCAAGAGACCCAGTACTTC. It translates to CSARTSGGSSVQETQYF.

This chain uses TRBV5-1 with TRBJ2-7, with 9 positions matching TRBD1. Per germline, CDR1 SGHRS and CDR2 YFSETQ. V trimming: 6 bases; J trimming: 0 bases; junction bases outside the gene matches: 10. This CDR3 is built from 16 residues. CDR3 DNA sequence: TGCGCCAGCACCGACCCCGGGGACAGGGTCTCCTACGAGCAGTACTTC. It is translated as CASTDPGDRVSYEQYF.

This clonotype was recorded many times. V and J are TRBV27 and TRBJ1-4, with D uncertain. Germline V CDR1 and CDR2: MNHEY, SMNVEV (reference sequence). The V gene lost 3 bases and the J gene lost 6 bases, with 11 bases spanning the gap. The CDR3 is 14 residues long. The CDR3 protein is CASSFYRGDEKLFF. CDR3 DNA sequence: TGTGCCAGCAGTTTTTACCGTGGGGATGAAAAACTGTTTTTT.

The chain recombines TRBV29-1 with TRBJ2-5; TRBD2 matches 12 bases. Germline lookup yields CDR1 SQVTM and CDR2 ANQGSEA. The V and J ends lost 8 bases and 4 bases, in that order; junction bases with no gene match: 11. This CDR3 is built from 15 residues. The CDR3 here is CSSSLLAGGGETQYF. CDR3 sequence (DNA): TGCAGCTCCTCCTTACTAGCGGGGGGTGGAGAGACCCAGTACTTC.

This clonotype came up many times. CDR3 DNA sequence: TGTGCCAGCACCACGGGACAGCTCGCCTACGAGCAGTACTTC. Its protein is CASTTGQLAYEQYF. The chain recombines TRBV28 with TRBJ2-7, with 7 nucleotides matching TRBD1. This CDR3 has 14 amino acids. V was clipped by 7 bases and J by 2 bases; unmatched bases: 8. In germline, CDR1 is MDHEN, CDR2 SYDVKM.

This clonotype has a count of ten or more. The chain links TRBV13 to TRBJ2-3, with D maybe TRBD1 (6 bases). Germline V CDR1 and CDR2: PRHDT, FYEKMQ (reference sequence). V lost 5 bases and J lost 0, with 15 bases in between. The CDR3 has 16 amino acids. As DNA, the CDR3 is TGTGCCAGCAGCCATTCCGGACAGACCAGCACAGATACGCAGTATTTT. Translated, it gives CASSHSGQTSTDTQYF.

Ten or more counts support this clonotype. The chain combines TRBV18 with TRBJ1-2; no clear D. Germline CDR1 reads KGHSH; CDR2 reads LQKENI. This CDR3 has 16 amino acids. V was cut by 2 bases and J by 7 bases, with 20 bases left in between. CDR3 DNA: TGTGCCAGCTCACCATCCGGCTTGCTGAGGCCTCTTGGCTACACCTTC. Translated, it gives CASSPSGLLRPLGYTF.

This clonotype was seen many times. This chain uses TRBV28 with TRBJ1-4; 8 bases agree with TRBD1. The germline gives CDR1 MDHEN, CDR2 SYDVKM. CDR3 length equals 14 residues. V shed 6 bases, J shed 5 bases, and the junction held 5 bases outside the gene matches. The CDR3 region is CASRQGGPNEKLFF. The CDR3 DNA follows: TGTGCCAGCAGACAGGGGGGCCCCAATGAAAAACTGTTTTTT.

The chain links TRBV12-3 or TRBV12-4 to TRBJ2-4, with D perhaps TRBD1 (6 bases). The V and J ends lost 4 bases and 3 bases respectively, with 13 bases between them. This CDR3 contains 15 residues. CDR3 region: CASSSADRNKNIQYF. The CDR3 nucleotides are TGTGCCAGCAGTTCAGCGGACAGAAACAAAAACATTCAGTACTTC.

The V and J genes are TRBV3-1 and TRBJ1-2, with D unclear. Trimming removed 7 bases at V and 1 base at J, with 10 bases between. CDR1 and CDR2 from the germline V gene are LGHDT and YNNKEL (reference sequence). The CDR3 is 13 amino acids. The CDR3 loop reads CASTTTGNYGYTF. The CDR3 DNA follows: TGTGCCAGCACCACGACGGGTAACTATGGCTACACCTTC.

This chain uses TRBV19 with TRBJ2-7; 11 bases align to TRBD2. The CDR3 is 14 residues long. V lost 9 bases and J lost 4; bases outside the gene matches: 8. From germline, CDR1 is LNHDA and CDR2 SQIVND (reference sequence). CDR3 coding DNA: TGTGCCAGCGGGACTAGCGGTTTTGGGTACGAGCAGTACTTC. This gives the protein CASGTSGFGYEQYF.

The chain's CDR3 is CASSPPAPRGEEGSYEQYF. Written as DNA, the CDR3 is TGCGCCAGCAGCCCCCCTGCCCCCCGAGGCGAGGAGGGCTCCTACGAGCAGTACTTC. This chain uses TRBV4-1 with TRBJ2-7, with D perhaps matching TRBD2 (6 bases). V was cut by 4 bases and J by 0 bases, with 25 bases left in between. The length of the CDR3 is 19 residues. Germline-derived CDR1 and CDR2 are MGHRA and YSYEKL.